The rows below give T cell receptor beta chains drawn from one sample of a study of blood T cell repertoires in COVID-19. Profiling relied on immunoSEQ multiplex PCR, and the TCRdb table lists in-frame clones only, not all of them. The sample lists 330,000 or so clones; roughly 87% were seen once. The sample consisted of peripheral blood. The origin of the receptors is a man younger than 40 with COVID-19, enrolled during active disease. Each CDR3 is given with its conserved first and last residue. The order of the fields is V gene, D gene, J gene, clone size, CDR3 protein, CDR3 DNA. The D gene is left open where the match is weak. Size is omitted from some rows. Given values are once, few, many or a class for expanded clones.

TRBV2	.	TRBJ1-2	.	CASSGRDYGYTF	TGTGCCAGCAGTGGCCGGGACTATGGCTACACCTTC
TRBV9	.	TRBJ2-2	.	CASSFGAGPRELFF	TGTGCCAGCAGCTTCGGCGCAGGCCCTCGGGAGCTGTTTTTT
TRBV28	.	TRBJ2-7	.	CASTWDSKYEQYF	TGTGCCAGCACCTGGGACTCCAAGTACGAGCAGTACTTC
TRBV7-2	.	TRBJ1-6	.	CASSLGLGFSYNSPLHF	TGTGCCAGCAGCTTAGGTCTGGGCTTCTCCTATAATTCACCCCTCCACTTT
TRBV5-1	.	TRBJ2-1	once	CASSLVPGYNEQFF	TGCGCCAGCAGCTTGGTTCCGGGATACAATGAGCAGTTCTTC
TRBV29-1	.	TRBJ1-1	once	CSDKGGLSEAFF	TGCAGCGATAAGGGGGGGTTATCTGAAGCTTTCTTT
TRBV5-5	.	TRBJ2-3	.	CASSLSLLGFTDTQYF	TGTGCCAGCAGCTTATCTCTACTTGGTTTCACAGATACGCAGTATTTT
TRBV11-2	TRBD1	TRBJ2-7	.	CASSLIRDRPPYEQYF	TGTGCCAGCAGCTTGATCCGGGACAGGCCACCCTACGAGCAGTACTTC
TRBV7-2	.	TRBJ2-7	.	CASSTNRVAYEQYF	TGTGCCAGCAGCACCAACAGGGTAGCCTACGAGCAGTACTTC
TRBV30	TRBD1	TRBJ1-1	.	CAWSPTGRDTEAFF	TGTGCCTGGAGCCCGACAGGGCGGGACACTGAAGCTTTCTTT
TRBV15	.	TRBJ2-2	.	CATSRDFGGELFF	TGTGCCACCAGCAGAGATTTCGGCGGGGAGCTGTTTTTT
TRBV28	TRBD1	TRBJ1-3	.	CASRPQGALSGNTIYF	TGTGCCAGCAGGCCCCAGGGGGCGCTCTCTGGAAACACCATATATTTT
TRBV30	.	TRBJ2-4	.	CACQAKNIQYF	TGTGCCTGCCAGGCCAAAAACATTCAGTACTTC
TRBV2	.	TRBJ1-2	few	CASSVSLGGGYTF	TGTGCCAGCAGTGTTTCCTTAGGGGGTGGCTACACCTTC
TRBV5-1	.	TRBJ2-7	.	CASSLAVGRGDYRF	TGCGCCAGCAGCTTGGCCGTGGGGCGGGGAGACTACCGCTTC
TRBV27	.	TRBJ2-1	.	CASSLGTEVNEQFF	TGTGCCAGCAGTTTAGGGACTGAGGTCAATGAGCAGTTCTTC
TRBV5-6	.	TRBJ2-7	.	CASSFRGSAYEQYF	TGTGCCAGCAGCTTCCGGGGGAGCGCCTACGAGCAGTACTTC
TRBV6-5	TRBD2	TRBJ2-2	.	CASSYTHGRGELFF	TGTGCCAGCAGTTACACCCACGGGAGGGGGGAGCTGTTTTTT
TRBV7-3	TRBD1	TRBJ2-1	.	CASSLGGTGYNEQFF	TGTGCCAGCAGCCTAGGCGGGACAGGTTACAATGAGCAGTTCTTC
TRBV5-8	.	TRBJ1-3	.	CASSLVAVGGNTIYF	TGTGCCAGCAGCTTGGTGGCTGTTGGTGGAAACACCATATATTTT
TRBV28	.	TRBJ1-2	.	CASSFYSTLYGYTF	TGTGCCAGCAGTTTCTATTCAACCCTATATGGCTACACCTTC
TRBV7-3	.	TRBJ2-3	.	CASSFGIQPTDTQYF	TGTGCCAGCAGCTTTGGCATACAACCCACAGATACGCAGTATTTT
TRBV20-1	.	TRBJ1-1	few	CSASNTPMNTEAFF	TGCAGTGCTAGTAATACACCCATGAACACTGAAGCTTTCTTT
TRBV14	TRBD1	TRBJ2-2	.	CASSQNRDRAYTGELFF	TGTGCCAGCAGCCAAAACCGGGACAGGGCTTACACCGGGGAGCTGTTTTTT
TRBV21-1	.	TRBJ2-1	.	CASSKPVLNEQFF	TGTGCCAGCAGCAAACCCGTCCTCAATGAGCAGTTCTTC
TRBV6-2/TRBV6-3	TRBD1	TRBJ2-7	.	CASSSAGTVSYEQYF	TGTGCCAGCAGTTCCGCCGGGACAGTTTCCTACGAGCAGTACTTC
TRBV5-6	.	TRBJ2-3	.	CASSLAQGTDTQYF	TGTGCCAGCAGCTTGGCCCAGGGAACAGATACGCAGTATTTT
TRBV7-3	TRBD2	TRBJ2-1	.	CASSPGTSGSREQFF	TGTGCCAGCAGCCCCGGGACTAGCGGGAGTCGGGAGCAGTTCTTC
TRBV27	TRBD1	TRBJ1-5	.	CASRLTGGNQPQHF	TGTGCCAGCAGACTGACAGGGGGCAATCAGCCCCAGCATTTT